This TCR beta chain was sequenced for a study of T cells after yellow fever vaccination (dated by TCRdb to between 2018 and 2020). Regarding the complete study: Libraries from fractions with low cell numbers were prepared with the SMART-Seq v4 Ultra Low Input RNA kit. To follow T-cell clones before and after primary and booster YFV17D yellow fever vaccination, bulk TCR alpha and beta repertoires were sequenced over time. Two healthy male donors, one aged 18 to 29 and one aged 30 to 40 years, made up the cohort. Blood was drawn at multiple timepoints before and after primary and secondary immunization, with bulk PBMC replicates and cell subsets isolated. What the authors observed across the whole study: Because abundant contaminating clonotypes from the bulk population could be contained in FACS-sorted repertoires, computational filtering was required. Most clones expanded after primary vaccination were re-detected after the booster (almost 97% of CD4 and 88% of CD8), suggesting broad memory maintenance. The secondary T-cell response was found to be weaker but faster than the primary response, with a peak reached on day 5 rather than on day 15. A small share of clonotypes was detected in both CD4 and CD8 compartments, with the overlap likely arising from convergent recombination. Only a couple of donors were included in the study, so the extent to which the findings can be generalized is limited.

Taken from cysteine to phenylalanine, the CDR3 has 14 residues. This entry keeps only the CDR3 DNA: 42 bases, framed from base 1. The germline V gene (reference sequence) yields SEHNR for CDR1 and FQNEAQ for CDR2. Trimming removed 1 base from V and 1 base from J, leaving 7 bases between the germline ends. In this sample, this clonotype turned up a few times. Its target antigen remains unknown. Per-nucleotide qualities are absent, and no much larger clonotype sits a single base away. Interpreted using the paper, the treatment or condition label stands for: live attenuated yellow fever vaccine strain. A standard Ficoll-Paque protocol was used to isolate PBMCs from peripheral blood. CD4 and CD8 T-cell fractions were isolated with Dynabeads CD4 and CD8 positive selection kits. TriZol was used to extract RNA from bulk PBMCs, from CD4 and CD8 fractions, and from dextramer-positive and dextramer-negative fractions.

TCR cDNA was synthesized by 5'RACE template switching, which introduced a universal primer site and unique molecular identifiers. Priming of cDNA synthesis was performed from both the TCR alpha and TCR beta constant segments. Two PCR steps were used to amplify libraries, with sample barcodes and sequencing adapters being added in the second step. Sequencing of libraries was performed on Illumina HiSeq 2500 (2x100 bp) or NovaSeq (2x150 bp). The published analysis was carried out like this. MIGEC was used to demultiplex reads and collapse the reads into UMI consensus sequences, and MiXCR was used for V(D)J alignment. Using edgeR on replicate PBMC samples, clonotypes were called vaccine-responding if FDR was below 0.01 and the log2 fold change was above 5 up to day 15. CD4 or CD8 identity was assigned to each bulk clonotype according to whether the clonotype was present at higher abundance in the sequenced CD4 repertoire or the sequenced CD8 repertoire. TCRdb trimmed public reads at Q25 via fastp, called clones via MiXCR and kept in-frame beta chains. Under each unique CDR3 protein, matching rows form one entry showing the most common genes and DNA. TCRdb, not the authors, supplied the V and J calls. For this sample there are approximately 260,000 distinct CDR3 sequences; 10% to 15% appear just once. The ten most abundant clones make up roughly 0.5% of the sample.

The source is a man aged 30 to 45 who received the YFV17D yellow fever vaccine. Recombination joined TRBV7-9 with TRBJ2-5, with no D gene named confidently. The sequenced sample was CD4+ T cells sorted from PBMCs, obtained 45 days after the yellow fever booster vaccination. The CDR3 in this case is CASSLGLSQETQYF. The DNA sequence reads TGTGCCAGCAGCTTAGGTTTGTCCCAAGAGACCCAGTACTTC.